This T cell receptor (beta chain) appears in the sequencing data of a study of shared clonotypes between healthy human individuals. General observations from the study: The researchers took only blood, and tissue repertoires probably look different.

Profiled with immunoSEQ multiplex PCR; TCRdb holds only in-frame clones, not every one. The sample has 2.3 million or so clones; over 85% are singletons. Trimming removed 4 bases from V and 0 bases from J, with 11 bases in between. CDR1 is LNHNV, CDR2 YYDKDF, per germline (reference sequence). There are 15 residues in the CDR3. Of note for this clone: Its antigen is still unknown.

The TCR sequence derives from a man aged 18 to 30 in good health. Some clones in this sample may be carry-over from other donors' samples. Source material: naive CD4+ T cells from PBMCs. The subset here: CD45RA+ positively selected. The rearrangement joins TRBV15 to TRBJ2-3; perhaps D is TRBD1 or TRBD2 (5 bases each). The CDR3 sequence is CATSMGRDSTDTQYF. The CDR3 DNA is TGTGCCACCAGCATGGGACGGGATAGCACAGATACGCAGTATTTT.